This T cell receptor (beta chain) appears in the sequencing data of a study of T cell responses to AZD1222 COVID-19 vaccine. Trimming took 0 bases from V and 6 from J, leaving 16 bases between them. Germline CDR1 reads KGHDR; CDR2 reads SFDVKD. The CDR3 is 17 amino acids. Study results and caveats: Two AZD1222 administrations were followed by greater Spike-specific TCR breadth and depth. Targets within unmutated variant regions were reportedly found for nearly half of spike-specific TCRs. A mostly white British donor set with more females was recruited, and clonal diversity was possibly underestimated. Seropositive AZD1222 recipients at baseline numbered only 6 or 7.

TCRdb's table, derived via immunoSEQ multiplex PCR, lists solely in-frame clones and lacks some. Altogether about 94,000 clones are present, roughly 89% being singletons, with the ten largest covering roughly 8.1%. Turning to this clone: Its antigen is not identified.

This sequence originates from an adult in good health. The gene calls are TRBV24-1 and TRBJ2-2; D might be TRBD1 (7 bases). Here the sequenced sample was peripheral blood, taken on day 0 of AZD1222 vaccination. This chain's CDR3 is CATSDLSSRRGAGELFF. CDR3 nucleotides: TGTGCCACCAGTGATTTGTCCTCCCGCAGGGGGGCCGGGGAGCTGTTTTTT.